This T cell receptor beta chain was captured by sequencing in a study of shared clonotypes between healthy human individuals. Sequencing used immunoSEQ multiplex PCR; TCRdb keeps in-frame clones, though not all of them. The table shows more than 2 million clones, with almost 96% occurring only once. In the case of this clone: Antigen specificity is unknown.

CDR1 is MNHNS and CDR2 is SASEGT in the germline V gene. The CDR3 is 14 residues long. Trimming took 3 bases from V and 3 from J, leaving 9 bases between them. Those who donated, Caucasian adults without exception, all lived in Nashville, Tennessee. Study observations and caveats: How much donors shared clonotypes was expected to be affected by sequencing depth. Lower generation probabilities were found for non-shared clonotypes than for those shared by all four donors.

The chain employs TRBV6-1 and TRBJ2-1, with TRBD2 as a possible D gene (7 bases). Sample: naive CD4+ T cells sorted from blood. Subset: CD45RA+ positively selected. The origin of this receptor is a man between 18 and 29 years old in good health. The CDR3 here is CASSERGGYNEQFF. CDR3 sequence (DNA): TGTGCCAGCAGTGAGAGGGGGGGCTACAATGAGCAGTTCTTC.